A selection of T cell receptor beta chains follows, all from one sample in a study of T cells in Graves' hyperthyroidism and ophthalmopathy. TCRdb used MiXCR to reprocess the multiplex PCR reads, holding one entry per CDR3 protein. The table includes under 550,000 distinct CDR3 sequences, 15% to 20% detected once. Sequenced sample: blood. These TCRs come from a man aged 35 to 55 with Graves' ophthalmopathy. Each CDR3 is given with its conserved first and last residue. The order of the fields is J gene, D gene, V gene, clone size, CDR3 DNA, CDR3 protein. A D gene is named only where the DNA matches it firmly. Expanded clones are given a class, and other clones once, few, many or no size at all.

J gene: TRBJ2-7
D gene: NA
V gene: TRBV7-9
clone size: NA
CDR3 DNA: TGTGCCAGCAGCCGAAAAGGGGGCGAGCAGTACTTC
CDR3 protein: CASSRKGGEQYF

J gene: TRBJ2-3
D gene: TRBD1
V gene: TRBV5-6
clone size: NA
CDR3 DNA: TGTGCCAGCAGCTCAGGGGGACAAAGCACAGATACGCAGTATTTT
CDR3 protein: CASSSGGQSTDTQYF

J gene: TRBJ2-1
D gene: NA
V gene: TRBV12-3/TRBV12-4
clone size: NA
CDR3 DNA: TGTGCCAGCAGGGACACCACAGTTAATGAGCAGTTCTTC
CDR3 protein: CASRDTTVNEQFF

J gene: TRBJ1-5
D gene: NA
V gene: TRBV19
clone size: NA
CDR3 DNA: TGTGCCAGTAGTGCCAGGGGAATACGGCAGCCCCAGCATTTT
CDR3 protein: CASSARGIRQPQHF

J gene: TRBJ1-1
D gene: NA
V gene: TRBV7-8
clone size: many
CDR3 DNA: TGTGCCAGCAGCTTAGTTCTAGCGGAGAACGCTTTCTTT
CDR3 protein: CASSLVLAENAFF

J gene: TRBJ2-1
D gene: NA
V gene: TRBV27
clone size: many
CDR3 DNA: TGTGCCAGCAGTTTATTAGGGGTGAACAATGAGCAGTTCTTC
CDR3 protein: CASSLLGVNNEQFF

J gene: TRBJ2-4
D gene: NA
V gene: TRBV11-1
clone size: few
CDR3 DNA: TGTGCCAGCAGCTTAGAAAGGGGAGTGCGAAACATTCAGTACTTC
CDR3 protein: CASSLERGVRNIQYF

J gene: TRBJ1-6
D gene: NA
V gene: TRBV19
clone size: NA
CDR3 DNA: TGTGCCAGTAGACCCCACGGCACAGGGAAGGCCATTGGATCACCCCTCCACTTT
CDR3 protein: CASRPHGTGKAIGSPLHF

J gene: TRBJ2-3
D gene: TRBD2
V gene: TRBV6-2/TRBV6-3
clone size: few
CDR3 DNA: TGTGCCACCATAGCGGGGGGTAGCACAGATACGCAGTATTTT
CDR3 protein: CATIAGGSTDTQYF

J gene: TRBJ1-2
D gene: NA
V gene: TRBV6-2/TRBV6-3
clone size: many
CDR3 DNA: TGTGCCAGCAGTTTGACAGGAGGCCATTCTAACTATGGCTACACCTTC
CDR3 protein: CASSLTGGHSNYGYTF

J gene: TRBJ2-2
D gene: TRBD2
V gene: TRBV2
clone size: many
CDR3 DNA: TGTGCCAGTAATGGAGCGGGATTGAACACCGGGGAGCTGTTTTTT
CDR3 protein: CASNGAGLNTGELFF

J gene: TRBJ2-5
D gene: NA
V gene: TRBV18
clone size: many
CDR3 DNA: TGTGCCAGCTCACCCACAGGCCCAGAGACCCAGTACTTC
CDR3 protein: CASSPTGPETQYF

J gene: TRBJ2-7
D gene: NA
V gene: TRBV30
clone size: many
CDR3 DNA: TGTGCCTGGAGTGTAGAGGAAGGTTCCTACGAGCAGTACTTC
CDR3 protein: CAWSVEEGSYEQYF

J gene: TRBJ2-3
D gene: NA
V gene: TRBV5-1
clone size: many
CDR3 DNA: TGCGCCAGCAGCTTGCGAGGAGCCACAGATACGCAGTATTTT
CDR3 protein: CASSLRGATDTQYF

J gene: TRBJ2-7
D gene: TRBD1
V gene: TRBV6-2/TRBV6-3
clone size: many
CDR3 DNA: TGTGCCAGCAGTATTACCCCTTGGACAGGCGGCTCCTACGAGCAGTACTTC
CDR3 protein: CASSITPWTGGSYEQYF

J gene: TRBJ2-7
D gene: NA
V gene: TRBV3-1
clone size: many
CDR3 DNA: TGTGCCAGCAGCCAAGTTGCGGGACAGCTCTACGAGCAGTACTTC
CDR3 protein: CASSQVAGQLYEQYF

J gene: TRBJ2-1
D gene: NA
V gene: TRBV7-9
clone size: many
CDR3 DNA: TGTGCCAGCAGCTGGCCAGCGGTGGATGAGCAGTTCTTC
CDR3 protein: CASSWPAVDEQFF

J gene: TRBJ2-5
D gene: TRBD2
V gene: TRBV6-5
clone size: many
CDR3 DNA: TGTGCCAGCAGTTACTCGACTAGCGGGGGGCTCCAAGAGACCCAGTACTTC
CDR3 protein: CASSYSTSGGLQETQYF

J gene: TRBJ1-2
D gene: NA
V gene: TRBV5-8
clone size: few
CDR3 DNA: TGTGCCAGCAGCTTGGACAGGACATCGGGTGGCTACACCTTC
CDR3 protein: CASSLDRTSGGYTF

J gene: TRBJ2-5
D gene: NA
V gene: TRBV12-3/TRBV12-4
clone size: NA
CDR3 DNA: TGTGCCAGCAGAGAGGGTGGTCAGCCCCAGGGAGAGACCCAGTACTTC
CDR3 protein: CASREGGQPQGETQYF

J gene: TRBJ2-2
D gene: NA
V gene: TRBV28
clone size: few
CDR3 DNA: TGTGCCAGCAGTTTAGTCGGTAGAATTATCGGGGAGCTGTTTTTT
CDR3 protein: CASSLVGRIIGELFF

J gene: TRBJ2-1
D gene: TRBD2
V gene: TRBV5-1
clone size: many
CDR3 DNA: TGCGCCAGCAGCTTAACGACTAGCGGGGGCCGAAGCTCCTACAATGAGCAGTTCTTC
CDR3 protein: CASSLTTSGGRSSYNEQFF

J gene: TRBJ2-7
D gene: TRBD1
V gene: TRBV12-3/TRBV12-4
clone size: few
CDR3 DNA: TGTGCCAGCAGCCCTAGGGGGACAGGAGCCTACGAGCAGTACTTC
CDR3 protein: CASSPRGTGAYEQYF

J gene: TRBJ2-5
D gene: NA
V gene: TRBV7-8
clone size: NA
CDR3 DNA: TGTGCCAGCAGCTTAGGTTCAGATCAAGAGACCCAGTACTTC
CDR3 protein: CASSLGSDQETQYF

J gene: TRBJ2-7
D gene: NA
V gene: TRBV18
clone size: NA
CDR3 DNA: TGTGCCAGCTCACCCCGAGGGGGTACAGCCTACGAGCAGTACTTC
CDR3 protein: CASSPRGGTAYEQYF

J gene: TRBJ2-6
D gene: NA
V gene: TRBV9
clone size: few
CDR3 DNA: TGTGCCAGCAGCCCCAGGGAAAGTGGGGCCAACGTCCTGACTTTC
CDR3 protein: CASSPRESGANVLTF

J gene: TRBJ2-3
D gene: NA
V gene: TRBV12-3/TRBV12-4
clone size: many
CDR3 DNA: TGTGCCAGCAGTTTATGGGTGGGGGGGCCGAAGGATACGCAGTATTTT
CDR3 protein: CASSLWVGGPKDTQYF

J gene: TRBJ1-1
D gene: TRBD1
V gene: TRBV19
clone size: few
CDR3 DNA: TGTGCCAGTAGTATACTTCGGACAGGGGAGAACACTGAAGCTTTCTTT
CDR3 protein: CASSILRTGENTEAFF

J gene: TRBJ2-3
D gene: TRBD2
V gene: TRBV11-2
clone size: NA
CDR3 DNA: TGTGCCAGCAGCTTAGGTGGGACTAGCGGGAGTAATACGCAGTATTTT
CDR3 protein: CASSLGGTSGSNTQYF

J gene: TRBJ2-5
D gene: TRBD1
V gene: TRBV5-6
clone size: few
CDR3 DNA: TGTGCCAGCAGCTTGGCCGGGACAGGGGAAGAGACCCAGTACTTC
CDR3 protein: CASSLAGTGEETQYF

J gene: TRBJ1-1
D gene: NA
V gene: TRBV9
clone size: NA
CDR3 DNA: TGTGCCAGCAGCCTACAGGTAGGGTGGTTGAACACTGAAGCTTTCTTT
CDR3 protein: CASSLQVGWLNTEAFF

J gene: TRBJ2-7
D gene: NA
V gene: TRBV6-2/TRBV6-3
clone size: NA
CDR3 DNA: TGTGCCAGCAGTTACGTAGGGGGGGGCTACGAGCAGTACTTC
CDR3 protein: CASSYVGGGYEQYF

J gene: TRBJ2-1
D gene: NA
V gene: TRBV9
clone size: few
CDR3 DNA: TGTGCCAGCAGCGTAGGAGAGTCGTCAGTTTACAATGAGCAGTTCTTC
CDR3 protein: CASSVGESSVYNEQFF

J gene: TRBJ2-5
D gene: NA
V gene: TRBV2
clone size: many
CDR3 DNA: TGTGCCAGCAGTGAAGGGTTGCAGCAGACCCAGTACTTC
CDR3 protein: CASSEGLQQTQYF

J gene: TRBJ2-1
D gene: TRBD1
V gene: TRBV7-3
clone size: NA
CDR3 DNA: TGTGCCAGCAGCCGAGGGCAGGGGGTTTACAATGAGCAGTTCTTC
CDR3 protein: CASSRGQGVYNEQFF

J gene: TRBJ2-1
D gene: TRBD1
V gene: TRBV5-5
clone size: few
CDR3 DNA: TGTGCCAGCAGCTTGACAGGGGTGAGGAATGAGCAGTTCTTC
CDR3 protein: CASSLTGVRNEQFF

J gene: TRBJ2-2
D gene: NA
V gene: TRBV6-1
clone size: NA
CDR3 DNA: TGTGCCAGCAGACCTCCCGCCGGGGAGCTGTTTTTT
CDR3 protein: CASRPPAGELFF

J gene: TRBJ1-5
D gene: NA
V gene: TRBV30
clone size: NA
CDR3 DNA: TGTGCCTGGAGCCCTTTCGAGAATCAGCCCCAGCGTTTT
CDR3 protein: CAWSPFENQPQRF

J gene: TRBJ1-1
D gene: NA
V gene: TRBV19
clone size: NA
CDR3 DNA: TGTGCCTGGGGGACACCCAAGGAGAACACTGAAGCTTTCTTT
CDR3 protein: CAWGTPKENTEAFF

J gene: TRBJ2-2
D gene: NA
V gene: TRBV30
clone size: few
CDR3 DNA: TGTGCCTGGAGCATTCCCCGGCAGTCGAACACCGGGGAGCTGTTTTTT
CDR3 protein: CAWSIPRQSNTGELFF

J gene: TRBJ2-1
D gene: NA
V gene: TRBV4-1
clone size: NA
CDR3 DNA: TGCGCCAGCAGGCTCTCAGCAGGGTTTGAGGACAATGAGCAGTTCTTC
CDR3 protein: CASRLSAGFEDNEQFF

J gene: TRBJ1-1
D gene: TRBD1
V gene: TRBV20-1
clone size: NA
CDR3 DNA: TGCAGTGCTCAGGACAGGGTCGTGTACACTGAAGCTTTCTTT
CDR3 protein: CSAQDRVVYTEAFF

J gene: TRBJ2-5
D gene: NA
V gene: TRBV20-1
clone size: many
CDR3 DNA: TGCAGTGCTAGTGAAAGGGAGACCCAGTACTTC
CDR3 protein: CSASERETQYF

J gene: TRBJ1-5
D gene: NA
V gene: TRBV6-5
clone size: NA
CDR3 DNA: TGTGCCAGCAGTTGGACGGTTAACAATCAGCCCCAGCATTTT
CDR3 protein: CASSWTVNNQPQHF

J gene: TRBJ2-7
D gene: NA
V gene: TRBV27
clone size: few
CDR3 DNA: TGTGCCAGCACGGACTCCTCCTACGAGCAGTACTTC
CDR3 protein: CASTDSSYEQYF

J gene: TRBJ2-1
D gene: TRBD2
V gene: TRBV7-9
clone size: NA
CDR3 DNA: TGTGCCAGCAGCAGCCCTAGCGGGAGAGGGCATGAGCAGTTCTTC
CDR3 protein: CASSSPSGRGHEQFF

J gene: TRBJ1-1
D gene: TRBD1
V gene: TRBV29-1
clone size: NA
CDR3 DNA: TGCAGCGTTTCCTGGACAGGGAGCTCAACAACTGAAGCTTTCTTT
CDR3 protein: CSVSWTGSSTTEAFF

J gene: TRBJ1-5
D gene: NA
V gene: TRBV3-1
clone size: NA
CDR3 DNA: TGTGCCAGCAGCCAAGCCCGGGGGGGGAATCAGCCCCAGCATTTT
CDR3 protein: CASSQARGGNQPQHF

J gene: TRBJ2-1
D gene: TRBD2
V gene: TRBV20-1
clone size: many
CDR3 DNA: TGCAGTGTAGATACGGGACTAGCGGTCAATGAGCAGTTCTTC
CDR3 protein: CSVDTGLAVNEQFF

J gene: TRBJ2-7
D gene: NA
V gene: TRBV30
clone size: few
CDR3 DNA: TGTGCCTGGAGTGCCACCAGGCGGGGGCCCTACGAGCAGTACTTC
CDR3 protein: CAWSATRRGPYEQYF